The text below deals with one TCR beta chain. Its antigen is still unknown. One base away there is no much larger clone; base qualities are not given. The germline V gene provides CDR1 ENHRY and CDR2 SYGVKD. From its cysteine to its phenylalanine, the CDR3 spans 15 amino acids. Only the CDR3 region is kept as DNA, spanning 45 bases read in frame from base 1. Trimming removed 0 bases from V and 2 bases from J, leaving 8 bases between the germline ends. The library was produced with the immunoSEQ multiplex PCR assay. RNA was extracted from all samples and reverse transcribed into cDNA, which served as template for TCR sequencing. First-strand cDNA was synthesized with SuperScript III using a 2:1 mix of oligo-dT and random hexamers. A synthetic immune receptor repertoire was used to gauge amplification bias, and whatever bias remained was removed computationally. The original methods were these. Raw reads were preprocessed to remove errors, and CDR3 was defined according to IMGT conventions as the region from the conserved cysteine to phenylalanine. Clonality was computed by normalizing Shannon entropy by log2 of the number of productive unique TCRs and subtracting the result from 1. Whether each scalp clone was CD4 or CD8 was inferred by checking scalp TCRbeta sequences against the CD4 and CD8 repertoires from sorted blood. Drawn from immuneACCESS, this table holds only the in-frame rearrangements with V and J called that TCRdb kept. Clones are partly lost; checked studies trace under half to an unresolved V gene and leave the rest unexplained. The D gene and trimming were derived from the DNA, and the V and J assignments and clone size from that table. The sample contains some 160,000 clones, around three fifths of them found a single time. Approximately 0.91% of the sample belongs to the ten largest clones.

The sample's time point, from its label and the paper: about 4 weeks on oral tofacitinib. The sample's treatment or condition label is to be understood as: oral pan-JAK inhibitor, 5-10 mg twice daily. Lesional scalp punch biopsies and peripheral blood were obtained from alopecia areata patients. PBMCs were isolated by density centrifugation and stained for CD3, CD4 and CD8, and CD4+ and CD8+ T cells were sorted on a FACSAria. The data were obtained in a study of CD8+ T cells in alopecia areata listed by TCRdb under 2018. Regarding the research as a whole: Treated patients were enrolled in an open-label pilot trial of oral tofacitinib at 5 to 10 mg twice daily for moderate-to-severe alopecia areata. RNA was extracted with the PAXgene miRNA kit for fixed scalp, the miRNeasy kit for PBMCs, and the RNeasy kit for mouse skin. In treated patients, disease severity was measured using the SALT score, which gives the percentage of scalp surface area affected. Clonality in the scalp was compared among normal scalp (n=4), patchy alopecia areata scalp (n=8), and alopecia totalis/universalis scalp (n=8). Tofacitinib was given for 6 to 18 months, followed by 6 months of follow-up off drug to assess delayed response and recurrence. Amplification of TCRbeta CDR3 regions was done by immunoSEQ multiplex PCR using 35 Vbeta forward primers and 13 Jbeta reverse primers. Tofacitinib-treated patients had biopsies at baseline and at 4 and 24 weeks of treatment, with a later scalp biopsy in several patients. Human TCRbeta sequencing covered scalp tissue and sorted CD4+ and CD8+ peripheral blood T cells from patchy and totalis/universalis alopecia areata patients and healthy controls. The study used high-throughput TCRbeta sequencing to examine T cell clonal expansion in alopecia areata, in both the C3H/HeJ mouse model and human patients.

Beyond this particular receptor, the publication reports: Many expanded lesional clones persisted in scalp and blood during tofacitinib treatment, which may partly explain relapse after stopping treatment. Compared with normal scalp, lesional scalp, particularly in alopecia totalis/universalis, had higher clonality and more expanded CD8+ clones, which suggests antigenic drive. TCR sequences shared between patients were less clear than in mice, possibly partly because of HLA diversity in the patient population. Because the treated cohort was small and had only one nonresponder, larger studies are needed to examine links between baseline CD8+ expansion and response. Unlike mouse skin, which is dominated by gammadelta T cells, normal human skin has resident alphabeta T cells that are also sequenced, and this complicates analysis of the scalp TCR repertoire. Scalp clonality and the number of expanded CD8+ clones among the top 100 scalp clones were significantly decreased by tofacitinib.

The TCR comes from a human donor with alopecia areata. The chain employs TRBV10-3 and TRBJ2-1; TRBD1 is perhaps the D gene, given 6 matching bases. The source was CD4+ T cells sorted from blood, collected at week 4, from a patient treated with tofacitinib. In nucleotides, the sequence is TGTGCCATCAGTGAGTCAGGGGGTGCCTACAATGAGCAGTTCTTC. It is translated as CAISESGGAYNEQFF.